These 18 T cell receptor beta chains were sequenced from one sample in a study of Ad26.COV2.S vaccination and SARS-CoV-2 variants. Treatment defined: around 19 received Ad26.COV2.S at low or high dose, single or two shots; 5 received placebo; per-sample allocation not given. Sampling took place 63 days after the first vaccine or placebo injection. Measured with immunoSEQ multiplex PCR; TCRdb has only the in-frame clones, and not every one. The sample has 300,000 to 400,000 clones, 75% to 90% seen once. Sequenced here: peripheral blood, sampled in a trial of Ad26.COV2.S vaccine versus placebo. These receptor sequences come from a person aged 18-65 years who received the Ad26.COV2.S COVID-19 vaccine or a placebo.

The chain carries TRBV12-3 or TRBV12-4 and TRBJ2-1, with D perhaps TRBD2 (5 bases). Trimming took 2 bases from V and 9 from J, leaving 8 bases between them. The CDR3 is made up of 12 amino acids. The CDR3 nucleotides read TGTGCCAGCAGTTTAAGGCGGGCTGAGCAGTTCTTC. Translated: CASSLRRAEQFF.

V usage is TRBV20-1 and J usage is TRBJ2-7; D gene unclear. Germline CDR1 DFQATT, CDR2 SNEGSKA (reference sequence). The CDR3 has 10 residues. The V end was cut by 3 bases, the J end by 3 bases, with 3 bases between. In DNA form, the CDR3 reads TGCAGTGCTAGGAACTACGAGCAGTACTTC. This encodes CSARNYEQYF.

The chain employs TRBV2 and TRBJ1-6, with 7 bases lining up with TRBD1. This CDR3 is 14 amino acids long. Germline trimming cut 7 bases from V and 10 bases from J; bases unmatched to any gene: 10. Germline V CDR1 and CDR2: SNHLY, FYNNEI. CDR3 DNA: TGTGCCAGCACTCCAGGGGGGGGTCAATCACCCCTCCACTTT. It is translated as CASTPGGGQSPLHF.

The chain links TRBV5-8 to TRBJ2-6; D is uncertain. CDR3 length: 16 residues. Germline V CDR1 and CDR2: SGHTS, YDEGEE. Trimming removed 1 base from V and 4 bases from J, with 12 bases in between. In DNA form, the CDR3 reads TGTGCCAGCAGCTTGAATCTGGGTTTGGGGGCCAACGTCCTGACTTTC. This sequence encodes CASSLNLGLGANVLTF.

This clone was seen a single time. The chain has TRBV5-7 and TRBJ1-6; D is ambiguous. TRBV5-7 qualifies as an ORF whose function is uncertain. This CDR3 region has 16 residues. V was clipped by 2 bases and J by 5 bases, with 14 bases between them. CDR3: CASSLKSRENNSPLHF. The CDR3 bases are TGTGCCAGCAGCTTAAAATCTAGGGAGAATAATTCACCCCTCCACTTT.

As concerns this clone: Other DNA sequences from this sample encode an identical CDR3 as well. CDR3 in DNA: TGTGCCAGCTCACGGGGACAGGGATCCTACGAGCAGTACTTC. Translated, it gives CASSRGQGSYEQYF. This chain links TRBV18 with TRBJ2-7, with 9 bases identical to TRBD1. The V gene end was trimmed by 4 bases and the J gene end by 1 base; junction bases not matched to a gene: 2. CDR3 size: 14 residues. Germline lookup yields CDR1 KGHSH and CDR2 LQKENI.

The rearrangement joins TRBV7-9 to TRBJ2-3, with TRBD2 identical over 8 bases. V dropped 3 bases and J dropped 0; count of bases not matched to a gene: 5. CDR1 and CDR2 from the germline V gene are SEHNR and FQNEAQ (reference sequence). The CDR3 consists of 16 residues. The CDR3 DNA reads as TGTGCCAGCAGCTTGACTAGCGCGTCTAGCACAGATACGCAGTATTTT. Residues: CASSLTSASSTDTQYF. Complete variable domain (other parts from reference TRBV7-9 and TRBJ2-3): DTGVSQNPRHKITKRGQNVTFRCDPISEHNRLYWYRQTLGQGPEFLTYFQNEAQLEKSRLLSDRFSAERPKGSFSTLEIQRTEQGDSAMYLCASSLTSASSTDTQYFGPGTRLTVL.

The V and J genes are TRBV7-2 and TRBJ1-1; D uncertain. The germline V gene has CDR1 SGHTA and CDR2 FQGNSA. The CDR3 is made up of 16 amino acids. Trimming cost V 5 bases and J 5 bases, with 21 bases left between them. CDR3 protein: CASSPAGSGGRTEAFF. CDR3 DNA sequence: TGTGCCAGCAGCCCCGCGGGGTCGGGAGGGAGGACTGAAGCTTTCTTT.

The V gene is TRBV5-1, the J gene TRBJ2-7; 10 bases fit TRBD2. Losses at the gene ends were 0 bases for V and 5 bases for J; bases not matched to a gene: 5. Germline CDR1 reads SGHRS; CDR2 reads YFSETQ. The CDR3 is 15 amino acids. CDR3 sequence: CASSLVLAGNNEQYF. The CDR3, as DNA: TGCGCCAGCAGCTTGGTACTAGCGGGAAACAACGAGCAGTACTTC.

This rearrangement joins TRBV9 to TRBJ1-1; D perhaps matches TRBD1 (5 bases). Between the trimmed V and J ends, which lost 4 bases and 0 bases, there was a span of 13 bases. The CDR3 is 15 residues long. Germline loops: CDR1 SGDLS, CDR2 YYNGEE. CDR3 coding DNA: TGTGCCAGCAGCCCCCCGGACACGATGAACACTGAAGCTTTCTTT. Translating it yields CASSPPDTMNTEAFF.

J is TRBJ2-4 and V is TRBV7-2; perhaps D is TRBD1 or TRBD2 (5 bases each). CDR1 is SGHTA, CDR2 FQGNSA, per germline. CDR3 length equals 14 residues. Trimming left V 5 bases short and J 1 base short, with 9 bases between. The CDR3 sequence: CASSTGAAKNIQYF. The CDR3 DNA follows: TGTGCCAGCAGCACCGGGGCGGCCAAAAACATTCAGTACTTC.

The gene calls are TRBV5-1 and TRBJ1-1, with D unclear. Germline CDR1 reads SGHRS; CDR2 reads YFSETQ. The V end lost 3 bases, the J end lost 4 bases, and 10 bases lay between the germline ends. The CDR3 is 13 amino acids. The CDR3 loop is CASSSYPGTEAFF. In nucleotides, the CDR3 is TGCGCCAGCAGCTCCTACCCGGGCACTGAAGCTTTCTTT.

The chain uses TRBV5-1 and TRBJ1-1; the D gene is possibly TRBD1 (6 bases). Germline V gene data show CDR1 as SGHRS and CDR2 as YFSETQ. The V gene lost 4 bases and the J gene lost 3 bases, with 13 bases spanning the gap. CDR3 size: 14 residues. The CDR3 DNA is TGCGCCAGCAGCCCCCCAGGGGACCACACTGAAGCTTTCTTT. It translates to CASSPPGDHTEAFF.

This clone was seen only once. The chain employs TRBV19 and TRBJ2-1; 8 bases agree with TRBD2. The CDR3 is 15 amino acids. Germline-derived CDR1 and CDR2 are LNHDA and SQIVND (reference sequence). With 5 bases clipped from V and 2 bases from J, the junction kept 5 bases outside the gene matches. The CDR3 reads CASSLGRGAYNEQFF. The CDR3 bases are TGTGCCAGTAGTCTCGGGCGGGGGGCCTACAATGAGCAGTTCTTC. Full variable domain (rest looked up from reference TRBV19 and TRBJ2-1): DGGITQSPKYLFRKEGQNVTLSCEQNLNHDAMYWYRQDPGQGLRLIYYSQIVNDFQKGDIAEGYSVSREKKESFPLTVTSAQKNPTAFYLCASSLGRGAYNEQFFGPGTRLTVL.

This clone was recorded only once. Other DNA sequences within the sample encode an identical CDR3. For the CDR3, the DNA is TGTGCCAGCTCACCAGGAGATCAGCCCCAGCATTTT. This encodes CASSPGDQPQHF. This rearrangement joins TRBV18 to TRBJ1-5; D unclear. Trimming removed 2 bases from V and 5 bases from J, with 4 bases in between. This CDR3 contains 12 residues. CDR1 is KGHSH, CDR2 LQKENI, per germline.

This chain links TRBV5-1 with TRBJ2-2; D is unclear. This CDR3 region has 15 residues. V shed 4 bases and J shed 7 bases, with 17 bases lying between them. Per germline, CDR1 SGHRS and CDR2 YFSETQ. The CDR3 spells CASSTKLLTYGELFF. DNA of the CDR3: TGCGCCAGCAGCACGAAACTGCTCACTTACGGGGAGCTGTTTTTT.

The CDR3 region is CASSQANRVGTGELFF. The CDR3 DNA is TGTGCCAGCAGCCAGGCCAACAGGGTTGGCACCGGGGAGCTGTTTTTT. The J gene is TRBJ2-2, the V gene TRBV7-6; maybe TRBD1 (6 bases). Trimming removed 5 bases at V and 4 bases at J, with 17 bases between. CDR1 SGHVS and CDR2 FNYEAQ come from the germline V gene. This CDR3 is 16 amino acids long.

The table lists this clone with a count of one. Additional DNA sequences in this sample encode the identical CDR3. V gene TRBV11-2 combines with J gene TRBJ2-7; D uncertain. Germline V gene data show CDR1 as SGHAT and CDR2 as FQNNGV. V lost 3 bases and J 4 bases, leaving 7 bases between the germline ends. This CDR3 is built from 12 residues. The CDR3 DNA reads as TGTGCCAGCAGCTTGGTAGGGTACGAGCAGTACTTC. It specifies CASSLVGYEQYF.